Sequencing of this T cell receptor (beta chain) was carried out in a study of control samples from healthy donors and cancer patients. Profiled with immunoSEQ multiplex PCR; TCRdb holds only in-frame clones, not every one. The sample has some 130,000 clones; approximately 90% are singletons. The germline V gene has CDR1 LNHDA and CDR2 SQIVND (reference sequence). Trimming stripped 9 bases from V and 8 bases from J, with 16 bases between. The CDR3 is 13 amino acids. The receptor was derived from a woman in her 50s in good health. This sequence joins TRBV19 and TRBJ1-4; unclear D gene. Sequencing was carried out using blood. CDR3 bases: TGTGCCAGCGGCGACACGGCGGGCGAAAAACTGTTTTTT. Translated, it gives CASGDTAGEKLFF.